Listed below are T cell receptor beta chains from one sample, sequenced in a study of blood T cell repertoires in COVID-19. Here immunoSEQ multiplex PCR was the method, and the copy in TCRdb shows in-frame clones only, minus some. This table has about 200,000 clones, about 88% appearing once. Sequencing was performed on peripheral blood. These receptors all come from a middle-aged man with COVID-19, enrolled during active disease. The CDR3 runs from the conserved cysteine through the conserved F or W. A D gene is named only where the DNA matches it firmly. A row's size may be missing; if present it is once, few, many or a size class.

v_call: TRBV6-5
d_call: -
cdr3_length: 15
clone_size: -
j_call: TRBJ2-7
cdr3_aa: CASTMTDKSSYEQYF

v_call: TRBV7-6
d_call: TRBD2
cdr3_length: 18
clone_size: -
j_call: TRBJ2-3
cdr3_aa: CASSLAYSGGARLDTQYF

v_call: TRBV12-3/TRBV12-4
d_call: TRBD2
cdr3_length: 12
clone_size: -
j_call: TRBJ2-1
cdr3_aa: CASSFASGEQFF

v_call: TRBV5-4
d_call: -
cdr3_length: 15
clone_size: -
j_call: TRBJ1-6
cdr3_aa: CASSLGGGYNSALHF

v_call: TRBV7-8
d_call: -
cdr3_length: 16
clone_size: -
j_call: TRBJ2-7
cdr3_aa: CASSLAAGQPFYEQYF

v_call: TRBV4-2
d_call: TRBD1
cdr3_length: 22
clone_size: -
j_call: TRBJ2-1
cdr3_aa: CASSQDTGSTGHYIKSYNEQFF

v_call: TRBV5-1
d_call: TRBD2
cdr3_length: 15
clone_size: few
j_call: TRBJ2-7
cdr3_aa: CASSVNVAGSDEQYF

v_call: TRBV5-1
d_call: TRBD2
cdr3_length: 15
clone_size: -
j_call: TRBJ2-1
cdr3_aa: CASSLVGGRVDEQFF

v_call: TRBV4-2
d_call: -
cdr3_length: 20
clone_size: -
j_call: TRBJ1-6
cdr3_aa: CASSQDPLGRSWASNSPLHF

v_call: TRBV9
d_call: TRBD1
cdr3_length: 15
clone_size: -
j_call: TRBJ2-1
cdr3_aa: CASSSGTGVINEQFF

v_call: TRBV6-2/TRBV6-3
d_call: -
cdr3_length: 16
clone_size: -
j_call: TRBJ1-2
cdr3_aa: CASSYFTGYNLYGYTF

v_call: TRBV5-4
d_call: -
cdr3_length: 14
clone_size: -
j_call: TRBJ1-2
cdr3_aa: CASSLHQVDYGYTF

v_call: TRBV18
d_call: -
cdr3_length: 18
clone_size: -
j_call: TRBJ2-5
cdr3_aa: CASSPSAVGTGRAETQYF

v_call: TRBV25-1
d_call: TRBD1
cdr3_length: 13
clone_size: -
j_call: TRBJ1-1
cdr3_aa: CASAGQDLTEAFF

v_call: TRBV18
d_call: -
cdr3_length: 15
clone_size: -
j_call: TRBJ1-4
cdr3_aa: CASSVPGTTNEKLFF